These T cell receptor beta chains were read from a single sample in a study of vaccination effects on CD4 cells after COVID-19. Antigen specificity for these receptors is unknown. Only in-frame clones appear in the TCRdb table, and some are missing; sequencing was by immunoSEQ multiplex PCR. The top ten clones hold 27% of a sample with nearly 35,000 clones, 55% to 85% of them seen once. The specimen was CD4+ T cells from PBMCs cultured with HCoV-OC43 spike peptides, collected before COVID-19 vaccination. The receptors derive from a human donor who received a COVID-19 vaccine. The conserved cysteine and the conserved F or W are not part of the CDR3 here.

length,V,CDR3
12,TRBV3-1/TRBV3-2,ASSPGQIDSPLH
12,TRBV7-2,ASSFPGAWDGYT
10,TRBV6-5,ASSTSGSGYT
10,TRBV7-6,ASSLDGYGYT
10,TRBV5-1,ASSDSGNEQF
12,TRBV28,ASSPGQGRQPQH
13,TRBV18,ASSQVVAPLGEQF
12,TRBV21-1,ASSEEGSGEKLF
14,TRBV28,ASSLSLFLSGYEQY
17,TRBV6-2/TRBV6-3,ASSAPPTWTTASTDTQY
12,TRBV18,ASSPNGQGGWQY
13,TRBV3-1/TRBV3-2,ASSLTQPSSYEQY
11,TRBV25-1,ASSGRTNSPLH
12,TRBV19,ASSRSAYQETQY
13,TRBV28,ASSLGDRGGNEQY
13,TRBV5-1,ASSPTSGEMYEQF
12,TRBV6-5,ASRPSGGAVEQY
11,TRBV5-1,ASRAGGHNEQF
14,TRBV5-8,ASSLSRGGDTGELF
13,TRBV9,ASSVEGTGYYGYT
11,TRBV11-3,ASSFKNTGELF
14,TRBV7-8,ASSVGQRVSYNEQF
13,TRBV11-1,ASSYPAGGGHEQF
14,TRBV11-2,ASSSIGLFSTETQY
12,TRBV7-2,ASSFVGGTGELF
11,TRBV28,ASSSGTGGREY
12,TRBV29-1,SSAREGMNTEAF
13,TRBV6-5,ASRSGRIMNTEAF
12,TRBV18,ASSPGQERTEAF
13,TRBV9,ASSDRGWVGETQY